This TCR beta chain was sequenced during a study of OX40 agonist ivuxolimab in advanced cancers. Study observations and caveats: The study observed clonal expansion of CD4+ and CD8+ blood T cells by week 6 at 0.1 to 3.0 mg/kg. Normalized expansion of T-cell clones was also low for some nonresponders.

The table came from immunoSEQ multiplex PCR; TCRdb's copy has only in-frame clones and leaves some out. This table has about 77,000 clones, around 86% appearing once. Trimming cost V 3 bases and J 9 bases; bases outside gene matches: 2. This CDR3 has 13 residues. Germline lookup yields CDR1 SGHDN and CDR2 FVKESK. About this clone itself: The antigen is not known.

The sequence came from an adult with an advanced solid tumor such as melanoma, head and neck, liver or kidney cancer. Sequencing was performed on CD4+ or CD8+ T cells sorted from blood, taken in a trial of the OX40 agonist ivuxolimab. J is TRBJ2-1 and V is TRBV14; TRBD1 matches 10 bases. The DNA for the CDR3 is TGTGCCAGCAGCCAGGGGACAGGGGTTGAGCAGTTCTTC. Protein: CASSQGTGVEQFF.